This passage covers 20 T cell receptor beta chains from one sample sequenced in a study of T-cell reconstitution after alpha-beta-depleted transplantation in children. Researchers prepared the TCRbeta library using unique molecular identifiers, the study reports. TCRdb reprocessed the PCR reads via MiXCR and lists one record per CDR3 protein. The repertoire holds hundreds of thousands of distinct CDR3 sequences, approximately 15% seen once, with 1.1% in the top ten. This specimen consisted of PBMCs from the stem cell graft donor, obtained from the stem cell graft. These receptors all stem from a human donor who donated a stem cell graft to a child with acute myeloid leukemia.

At least ten counts were recorded for this clonotype. The chain couples TRBV20-1 to TRBJ1-2; no clear D. Germline CDR1 reads DFQATT; CDR2 reads SNEGSKA (reference sequence). Deletions cut 1 base from V and 4 bases from J, with 13 bases between. The CDR3 is made up of 14 amino acids. The CDR3 DNA sequence: TGCAGTGCTAGAGTCCTCGGCAGTTTCTATGGCTACACCTTC. This sequence encodes CSARVLGSFYGYTF.

The gene calls are TRBV20-1 and TRBJ2-7; D unresolved. CDR1 and CDR2 from the germline V gene are DFQATT and SNEGSKA (reference sequence). V gave up 3 bases and J gave up 3 bases, with 12 bases separating them. The length of the CDR3 is 13 residues. For the CDR3, the DNA is TGCAGTGCTAGTCAAGCGCAGAGCTACGAGCAGTACGTC. Residues: CSASQAQSYEQYV.

This clonotype has a count of ten or more. The chain recombines TRBV4-3 with TRBJ1-1; D is uncertain. Germline CDR1 is LGHNA and CDR2 is YSLEER. The CDR3 runs to 13 residues. The V end was cut by 3 bases, the J end by 0 bases, with 5 bases between. The CDR3 DNA is TGCGCCAGCAGCCACCTACTGAACACTGAAGCTTTCTTT. Its translation: CASSHLLNTEAFF.

This clonotype was detected a few times. This chain connects TRBV29-1 to TRBJ2-2; tentatively, D is TRBD1 (5 bases). Germline V gene sequence: CDR1 SQVTM, CDR2 ANQGSEA. The CDR3 covers 13 residues. V lost 3 bases, J lost 3 bases, and 8 bases lay in between. The CDR3 region has the DNA TGCAGCGTTGACCAGGGCTACACCGGGGAGCTGTTTTTT. Its protein is CSVDQGYTGELFF.

At least ten counts were recorded for this clonotype. The rearrangement uses TRBV20-1 and TRBJ1-2, with TRBD1 as a possible D gene (5 bases). Trimming took 6 bases from V and 2 from J, leaving 13 bases between them. The CDR3 runs to 13 residues. Germline V gives CDR1 DFQATT, CDR2 SNEGSKA (reference sequence). In DNA form, the CDR3 reads TGCAGTGCAAGGGACCCACAAAACTATGGCTACACCTTC. Encoded protein: CSARDPQNYGYTF.

The V and J genes are TRBV7-2 and TRBJ1-2; D not resolved. V gave up 2 bases and J gave up 4 bases, with 14 bases separating them. CDR1 is SGHTA and CDR2 is FQGNSA in the germline V gene. This CDR3 is built from 15 residues. CDR3 DNA: TGTGCCAGCAGCTTAAAGACCGCTCCCGTCTATGGCTACACCTTC. Translation gives CASSLKTAPVYGYTF.

There are a few counts of this clonotype. The chain couples TRBV7-9 to TRBJ1-2; possible D gene TRBD1, 5 bases. CDR1 is SEHNR, CDR2 FQNEAQ, per germline (reference sequence). The CDR3 is made up of 13 amino acids. Deletions cut 7 bases from V and 4 bases from J, with 13 bases between. The CDR3 here is CASTLGGLYGYTF. Here the CDR3 DNA reads TGTGCCAGCACCTTGGGGGGTCTCTATGGCTACACCTTC.

This clonotype was picked up many times. The chain recombines TRBV6-5 with TRBJ2-4, with D perhaps TRBD1 or TRBD2 (5 bases each). Trimming stripped 2 bases from V and 1 base from J, with 6 bases between. The CDR3 has 14 amino acids. Germline loops: CDR1 MNHEY, CDR2 SVGAGI. As DNA, the CDR3 is TGTGCCAGCAGTTACGGGGGTGCCAAAAACATTCAGTACTTC. This translates into CASSYGGAKNIQYF.

This chain connects TRBV4-3 to TRBJ2-7; D tentatively reads TRBD1 or TRBD2 (5 bases each). V was shortened by 0 bases and J by 0 bases, with 15 bases between the two germline ends. Germline V gives CDR1 LGHNA, CDR2 YSLEER. CDR3 length equals 17 residues. The DNA of the CDR3 is TGCGCCAGCAGCCAAGAGGATACCCGGGGCGCCTCCTACGAGCAGTACTTC. Translated: CASSQEDTRGASYEQYF.

This clonotype appeared a few times. In DNA, the CDR3 is TGTGCCAGCAGTGAAATGGGGGCGGCTACCTATGGCTACACCTTC. Translation: CASSEMGAATYGYTF. The V gene is TRBV6-1, the J gene TRBJ1-2, with D tentatively TRBD1 (6 bases). With 2 bases removed from V and 4 bases from J, the gap between germline ends came to 14 bases. This CDR3 spans 15 amino acids. Germline-derived CDR1 and CDR2 are MNHNS and SASEGT.

This clonotype was detected a few times. This chain joins TRBV12-3 or TRBV12-4 and TRBJ1-5; possibly TRBD1 for D (5 bases). V was cut by 10 bases and J by 0 bases, with 16 bases left in between. The CDR3 contains 15 residues. CDR3 sequence reads: CATKGDLFSNQPQHF. DNA for the CDR3: TGTGCCACCAAAGGGGACCTTTTTAGCAATCAGCCCCAGCATTTT.

This clonotype was detected a few times. This chain links TRBV30 with TRBJ2-7; TRBD1 matches 7 bases. J gave up 2 bases and V 5 bases, and 0 bases lay outside the gene matches. There are 11 residues in the CDR3. The germline V gene encodes CDR1 GTSNPN and CDR2 SVGIG (reference sequence). The CDR3 is CAWQGAYEQYF. In nucleotides, the CDR3 is TGTGCCTGGCAGGGGGCCTACGAGCAGTACTTC.

This clonotype was observed at least ten times. The gene calls are TRBV20-1 and TRBJ2-2; weak D call: TRBD2 (7 bases). Germline assignment: CDR1 DFQATT and CDR2 SNEGSKA (reference sequence). The CDR3 covers 14 residues. V was shortened by 5 bases and J by 3 bases, with 13 bases between the two germline ends. CDR3: CSARAGAYTGELFF. The CDR3 region has the DNA TGCAGTGCTCGGGCGGGGGCGTACACCGGGGAGCTGTTTTTT.

The chain links TRBV6-2 or TRBV6-3 to TRBJ2-2; 12 nucleotides line up with TRBD2. This CDR3 has 16 amino acids. CDR1 is MNHEY and CDR2 is SVGEGT in the germline V gene. The V segment lost 6 bases and the J segment 4 bases; nucleotides outside the gene matches: 6. The CDR3 nucleotides are TGTGCCAGCAGGCCATCACTAGCGGGGGGCACCGGGGAGCTGTTTTTT. Protein product: CASRPSLAGGTGELFF.

This clonotype was found many times. The chain couples TRBV7-2 to TRBJ1-2; 7 bases match TRBD1. Looked up from germline, CDR1 is SGHTA and CDR2 is FQGNSA. Trimming at V came to 6 bases and at J to 12 bases, leaving 13 bases not matched to a gene. CDR3 length: 13 residues. CDR3: CASRYTGTEENTF. CDR3 in DNA: TGTGCCAGCAGATACACCGGGACAGAAGAAAACACCTTC. The whole variable domain, filled in from reference TRBV7-2 and TRBJ1-2, reads GAGVSQSPSNKVTEKGKDVELRCDPISGHTALYWYRQSLGQGLEFLIYFQGNSAPDKSGLPSDRFSAERTGGSVSTLTIQRTQQEDSAVYLCASRYTGTEENTFGSGTRLTVV.

This clonotype was found a few times. J is TRBJ2-7 and V is TRBV28; D not certain. CDR3 length equals 12 residues. In germline, CDR1 is MDHEN, CDR2 SYDVKM. Between the trimmed V and J ends, which lost 8 bases and 6 bases, there was a span of 14 bases. CDR3 sequence reads: CASGHPALEQYV. For the CDR3, the DNA is TGTGCCAGCGGCCACCCTGCCCTCGAGCAGTACGTC.

Only a few counts were recorded for this clonotype. The chain links TRBV11-2 to TRBJ2-2; D is possibly TRBD1 (5 bases). V lost 1 base and J lost 2, with 14 bases in between. CDR3 length: 17 amino acids. The germline V gene encodes CDR1 SGHAT and CDR2 FQNNGV. CDR3 nucleotides: TGTGCCAGCAGCTTAGTCCTCAGGGTTTACAACACCGGGGAGCTGTTTTTT. Translating gives CASSLVLRVYNTGELFF.

Details on this clonotype: This may arise from a read error, as a much more abundant clone is one base away. The rearrangement links TRBV5-1 to TRBJ2-1; TRBD1 agrees at 8 bases. The CDR3 contains 15 residues. CDR1 is SGHRS and CDR2 is YFSETQ in the germline V gene. V was clipped by 1 base and J by 9 bases; unmatched bases: 9. DNA for the CDR3: TGCGCCAGCAGCTTGCAGGGACAGGCGGATGGTGAGCAGTTCTTC. Residues: CASSLQGQADGEQFF.

This clonotype was observed many times. The chain recombines TRBV20-1 with TRBJ2-1, with TRBD2 matching over 9 bases. The CDR3 sequence is 15 residues long. J was trimmed by 4 bases and V by 2 bases; bases with no gene match: 6. Germline V lookup: CDR1 DFQATT, CDR2 SNEGSKA (reference sequence). CDR3 in DNA: TGCAGTGCTAGACGTCCAGCGGGGGGTTACAATGAGCAGTTCTTC. Encoded protein: CSARRPAGGYNEQFF.

The sample holds a few counts of this clonotype. The chain recombines TRBV6-5 with TRBJ1-5; no clear D. The CDR3 is made up of 13 amino acids. The V end was cut by 0 bases, the J end by 5 bases, with 5 bases between. Germline CDR1 is MNHEY and CDR2 is SVGAGI. Here the CDR3 DNA reads TGTGCCAGCAGTTACTCGCAGTATCAGCCCCAGCATTTT. It codes for CASSYSQYQPQHF.